This T cell receptor (beta chain) is from a study of cytomegalovirus exposure and HLA in healthy donors. On the study more broadly: The same platform was used for the 90 to 150 validation repertoires as for the 650 to 700 first-cohort repertoires, as reported in a later analysis. Study results and caveats: Some TCR beta chains (approximately 180 of them) were listed as cytomegalovirus-associated.

This table comes from immunoSEQ multiplex PCR, and its TCRdb copy is limited to in-frame clones, with some not included. Of 76,000 or so clones in the sample, 94% are singletons; the top ten hold 2.1%. This clone was seen only a few times. What it binds is not known. The sequenced sample was PBMCs. The receptor was derived from a woman in her late teens or twenties in good health and CMV-seronegative.

CDR3 nucleotides: TGTGCCAGCGTAAAAGGACTAGCGGGGGAGACCCAGTACTTC. This sequence encodes CASVKGLAGETQYF. This chain uses TRBV28 with TRBJ2-5; 12 bases are a match to TRBD2. The germline V gene encodes CDR1 MDHEN and CDR2 SYDVKM. Unmatched junction bases numbered 6, after V lost 8 bases and J lost 5 bases. This CDR3 comprises 14 residues.